This TCR beta chain was documented in a study of shared clonotypes between healthy human individuals. TCRdb's copy holds only in-frame clones and misses some; the assay was immunoSEQ multiplex PCR. The sample shows 700,000 or so clones, 72% of them seen only once. As regards this clone: As yet, its antigen is unknown.

CDR3 size: 13 residues. CDR1 MDHEN and CDR2 SYDVKM come from the germline V gene. V lost 6 bases to trimming and J lost 3 bases; unmatched junction nucleotides: 4. Points from the study as a whole: Apart from blood, nothing was sampled; tissue repertoires likely differ.

This chain links TRBV28 with TRBJ2-7; 8 nucleotides match TRBD1. The specimen was memory CD4+ T cells sorted from blood. Subset here: CD45RA-negative fraction. The sequence was collected from a woman under 40 in good health. The CDR3 region has the DNA TGTGCCAGCAGCAACGGACAGGGCTACGAGCAGTACTTC. It encodes CASSNGQGYEQYF.